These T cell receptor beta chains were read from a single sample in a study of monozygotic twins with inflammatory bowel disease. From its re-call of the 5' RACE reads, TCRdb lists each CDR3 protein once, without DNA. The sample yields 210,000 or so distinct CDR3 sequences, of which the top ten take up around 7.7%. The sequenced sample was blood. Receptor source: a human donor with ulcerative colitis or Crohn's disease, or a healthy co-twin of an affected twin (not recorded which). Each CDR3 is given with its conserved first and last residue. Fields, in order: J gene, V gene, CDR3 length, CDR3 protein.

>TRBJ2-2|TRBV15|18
CATSRKIRGSANTGELFF
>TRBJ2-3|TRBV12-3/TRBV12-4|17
CASSLSNRGRGTDTQYF
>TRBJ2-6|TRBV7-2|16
CASSLSHGTGANVLTF
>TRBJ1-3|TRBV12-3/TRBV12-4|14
CASSLGGPGNTIYF
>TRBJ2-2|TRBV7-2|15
CASSLVLPGTGELFF
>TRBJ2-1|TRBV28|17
CASSHPILAEPTNEQFF
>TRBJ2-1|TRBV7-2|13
CASSLMTAPSQFF
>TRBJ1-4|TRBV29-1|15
CSVLRTGITNEKLFF
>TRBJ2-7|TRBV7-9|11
CASSSRLEQYF
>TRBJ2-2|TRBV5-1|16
CASSLGLAGAAGELFF
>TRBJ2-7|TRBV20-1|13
CSATWTGSYEQYF
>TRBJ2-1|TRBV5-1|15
CASSGLAGGPVEQFF
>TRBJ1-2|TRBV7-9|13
CASTTQGRMGYTF
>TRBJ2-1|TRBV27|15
CASSPWTGGYNEQFF
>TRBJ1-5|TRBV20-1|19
CSARHQWGVGVDGNQPQHF
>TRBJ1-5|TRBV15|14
CATSSLDEGQPQHF
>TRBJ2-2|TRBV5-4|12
CASTLAPGELFF
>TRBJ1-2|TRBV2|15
CAILPGTAENYGYTF
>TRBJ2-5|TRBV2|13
CASSEGLGPTQYF
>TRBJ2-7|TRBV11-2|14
CASSFAGTVEEQYF
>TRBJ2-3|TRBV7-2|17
CASSLGDRPSSTDTQYF
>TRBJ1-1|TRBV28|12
CASKWVNTEAFF
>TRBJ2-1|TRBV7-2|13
CASSLGPGQGSVF